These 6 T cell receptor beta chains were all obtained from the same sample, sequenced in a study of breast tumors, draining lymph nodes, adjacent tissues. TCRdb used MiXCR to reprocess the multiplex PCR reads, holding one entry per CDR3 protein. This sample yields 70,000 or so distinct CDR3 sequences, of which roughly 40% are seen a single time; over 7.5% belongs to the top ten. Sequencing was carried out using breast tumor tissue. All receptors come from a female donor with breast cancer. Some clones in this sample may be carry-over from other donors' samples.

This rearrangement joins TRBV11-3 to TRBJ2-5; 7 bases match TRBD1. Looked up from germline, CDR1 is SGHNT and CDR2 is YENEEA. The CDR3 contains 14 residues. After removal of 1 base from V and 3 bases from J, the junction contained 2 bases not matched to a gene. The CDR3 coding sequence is TGTGCCAGCAGCTTAGTGACAGGGAAAGAGACCCAGTACTTC. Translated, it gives CASSLVTGKETQYF. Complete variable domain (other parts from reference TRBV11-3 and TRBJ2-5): EAGVVQSPRYKIIEKKQPVAFWCNPISGHNTLYWYLQNLGQGPELLIRYENEEAVDDSQLPKDRFSAERLKGVDSTLKIQPAELGDSAVYLCASSLVTGKETQYFGPGTRLLVL.

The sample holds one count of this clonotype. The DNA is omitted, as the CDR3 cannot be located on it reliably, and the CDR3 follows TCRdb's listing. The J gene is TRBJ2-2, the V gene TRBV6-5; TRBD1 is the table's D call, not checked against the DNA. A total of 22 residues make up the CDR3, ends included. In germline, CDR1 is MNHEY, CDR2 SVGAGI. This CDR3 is CASSYGPSYEQYFGPGTGELFF.

CDR3: CASSSTGSDEKLFF. The DNA of the CDR3 is TGTGCCAGCAGTTCTACCGGGTCGGATGAAAAACTGTTTTTT. This chain joins TRBV12-3 or TRBV12-4 and TRBJ1-4; no reliable D call. V was trimmed by 4 bases and J by 6 bases, leaving 12 bases between them. The CDR3 contains 14 residues.

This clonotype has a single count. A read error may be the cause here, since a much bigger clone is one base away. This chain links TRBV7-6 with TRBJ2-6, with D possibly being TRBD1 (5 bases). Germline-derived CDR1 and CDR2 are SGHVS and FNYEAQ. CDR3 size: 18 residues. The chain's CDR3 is CASSAPSGVSSGAHVLTF. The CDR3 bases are TGTGCCAGCAGCGCCCCAAGTGGGGTCAGCTCTGGGGCCCACGTCCTGACTTTC. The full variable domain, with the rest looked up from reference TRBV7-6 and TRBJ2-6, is GAGVSQSPRYKVTKRGQDVALRCDPISGHVSLYWYRQALGQGPEFLTYFNYEAQQDKSGLPNDRFSAERPEGSISTLTIQRTEQRDSAMYRCASSAPSGVSSGAHVLTFGAGSRLTVL.

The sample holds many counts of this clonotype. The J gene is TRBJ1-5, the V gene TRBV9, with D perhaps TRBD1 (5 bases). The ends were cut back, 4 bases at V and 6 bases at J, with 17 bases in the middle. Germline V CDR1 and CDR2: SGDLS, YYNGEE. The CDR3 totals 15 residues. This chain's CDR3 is CASSTGAIVGQPQHF. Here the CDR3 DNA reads TGTGCCAGCAGCACTGGGGCGATAGTGGGTCAGCCCCAGCATTTT.

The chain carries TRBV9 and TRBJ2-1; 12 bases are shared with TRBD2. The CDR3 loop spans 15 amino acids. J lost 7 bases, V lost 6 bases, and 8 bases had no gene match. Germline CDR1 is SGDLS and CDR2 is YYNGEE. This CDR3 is CASTRLTSGSNEQFF. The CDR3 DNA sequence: TGTGCCAGCACCCGGTTGACTAGCGGGAGTAATGAGCAGTTCTTC.